Given below is one T cell receptor (beta chain) in context. Its antigen is unidentified. The data derive from a study of shared clonotypes between healthy human individuals. Study-level points and caveats: Among the subsets, naive ones generally showed larger estimated richness than memory ones.

With 0 bases removed from V and 2 bases from J, the gap between germline ends came to 10 bases. The CDR3 consists of 15 residues. Germline loops: CDR1 ENHRY, CDR2 SYGVKD. TCRdb's table, derived via immunoSEQ multiplex PCR, lists solely in-frame clones and lacks some. The sample shows hundreds of thousands of clones, almost 97% of them seen only once. This sequence joins TRBV10-3 and TRBJ1-1; the D is unclear. Sequencing was performed on naive CD4+ T cells sorted from blood. Regarding subset: CD45RA+ positively selected. The source is a woman under 40 in good health. As DNA, the CDR3 is TGTGCCATCAGTGAGTCTACTGCCCTTAACACTGAAGCTTTCTTT. It is translated as CAISESTALNTEAFF.